The 29 T cell receptor beta chains reported below all come from one sample, sequenced in a study of OX40 agonist ivuxolimab in advanced cancers. The assay was immunoSEQ multiplex PCR, and TCRdb's table has in-frame clones only and misses some. The repertoire holds under 200,000 clones, with 85% to 95% as singletons. Material: CD4+ or CD8+ T cells sorted from blood, obtained in a trial of the OX40 agonist ivuxolimab. Source of these receptors: an adult with an advanced solid tumor such as melanoma, head and neck, liver or kidney cancer.

This clone was seen just once. The chain has TRBV7-2 and TRBJ2-2; D remains unclear. Germline V lookup: CDR1 SGHTA, CDR2 FQGNSA. Trimming took off 0 bases at V and 9 bases at J, with 8 bases between the two ends. This CDR3 is built from 13 residues. In DNA form, the CDR3 reads TGTGCCAGCAGCTTAGCTATAGAGCGGGAGCTGTTTTTT. This encodes CASSLAIERELFF.

The CDR3 spells CASSYGSGADTQYF. The DNA for the CDR3 is TGTGCCAGCAGCTACGGGTCCGGGGCAGATACGCAGTATTTT. V gene TRBV11-2 combines with J gene TRBJ2-3; D possibly corresponds to TRBD2 (5 bases). This CDR3 has 14 residues. The ends were cut back, 4 bases at V and 4 bases at J, with 12 bases in the middle. Germline-derived CDR1 and CDR2 are SGHAT and FQNNGV. Drawing the rest from reference TRBV11-2 and TRBJ2-3, the complete variable domain is EAGVAQSPRYKIIEKRQSVAFWCNPISGHATLYWYQQILGQGPKLLIQFQNNGVVDDSQLPKDRFSAERLKGVDSTLKIQPAKLEDSAVYLCASSYGSGADTQYFGPGTRLTVL.

The chain uses TRBV7-6 and TRBJ1-2; 8 bases agree with TRBD1. In germline, CDR1 is SGHVS, CDR2 FNYEAQ. V lost 4 bases to trimming and J lost 2 bases; unmatched junction nucleotides: 6. CDR3 length: 15 residues. CDR3 nucleotides: TGTGCCAGCAGCTCACGCCGGGACAGGAACTATGGCTACACCTTC. This sequence encodes CASSSRRDRNYGYTF.

This sequence joins TRBV7-8 and TRBJ2-1, with TRBD2 matching 10 bases. Losses at the gene ends were 5 bases for V and 6 bases for J; bases not matched to a gene: 10. Germline CDR1 SGHVS, CDR2 FQNEAQ. The CDR3 totals 16 residues. The CDR3 region is CASSPSRLAGVNEQFF. CDR3 in DNA: TGTGCCAGCAGCCCGAGTCGGCTAGCGGGAGTCAATGAGCAGTTCTTC.

The chain combines TRBV5-6 with TRBJ1-6; D gene unclear. Trimming took 4 bases from V and 8 from J, leaving 19 bases between them. Germline values: CDR1 SGHDT, CDR2 YYEEEE. The CDR3 sequence is 16 residues long. CDR3 coding DNA: TGTGCCAGCAGCACGAACACCGGACGATCGCATTCACCCCTCCACTTT. It translates to CASSTNTGRSHSPLHF.

The J gene is TRBJ2-2, the V gene TRBV7-5. TRBV7-5 is a recognized pseudogene. This CDR3 region has 15 residues. In DNA, the CDR3 is TGTGCCAGAAGCCTTGGGGGTTCGAACACCGGGGAGCTGTTTTTT. Its protein product is CARSLGGSNTGELFF.

The chain couples TRBV7-8 to TRBJ2-1; 7 positions match TRBD1. Trimming took 9 bases from V and 0 from J; bases not matched to a gene: 5. The CDR3 length is 14 residues. Per the germline V gene, CDR1 is SGHVS and CDR2 is FQNEAQ. In DNA form, the CDR3 reads TGTGCCAGTAGCAGGGGGACCTCCTACAATGAGCAGTTCTTC. Its protein product is CASSRGTSYNEQFF.

This chain joins TRBV2 and TRBJ2-1; no clear D gene. V lost 3 bases and J lost 0, with 15 bases in between. CDR1 and CDR2 (germline): SNHLY, FYNNEI. This CDR3 is built from 17 residues. The CDR3 DNA sequence: TGTGCCAGCAGTGACTTCGAGTGGGCGAGCTCCTACAATGAGCAGTTCTTC. Its translation: CASSDFEWASSYNEQFF. The full variable domain, rest sourced from reference TRBV2 and TRBJ2-1, is EPEVTQTPSHQVTQMGQEVILRCVPISNHLYFYWYRQILGQKVEFLVSFYNNEISEKSEIFDDQFSVERPDGSNFTLKIRSTKLEDSAMYFCASSDFEWASSYNEQFFGPGTRLTVL.

The chain carries TRBV6-6 and TRBJ2-3; D possibly corresponds to TRBD2 (6 bases). The CDR3 totals 16 residues. V lost 4 bases to trimming and J lost 3 bases, with 17 bases between them. Germline CDR1 and CDR2: MNHNY and SVGAGI (reference sequence). The DNA of the CDR3 is TGTGCCAGCAGTTCCCTGGGTAGCGGTACAACAGATACGCAGTATTTT. Translating it yields CASSSLGSGTTDTQYF.

CDR3 DNA sequence: TGTGCCAGCACTCCCGGTCCCTACACTGAAGCTTTCTTT. Encoded protein: CASTPGPYTEAFF. This rearrangement joins TRBV6-5 to TRBJ1-1; no firm D call. CDR1 MNHEY and CDR2 SVGAGI come from the germline V gene. V was clipped by 7 bases and J by 3 bases, with 12 bases between them. The CDR3 extends over 13 amino acids.

The chain joins TRBV18 to TRBJ1-2, with D tentatively TRBD1 (5 bases). CDR3 size: 16 residues. Germline CDR1 KGHSH, CDR2 LQKENI. Trimming cost V 3 bases and J 0 bases, with 14 bases left between them. CDR3 loop: CASSPMDTTPNYGYTF. For the CDR3, the DNA is TGTGCCAGCTCACCCATGGACACAACCCCTAACTATGGCTACACCTTC.

The chain uses TRBV5-1 and TRBJ2-1, with D possibly being TRBD1 (6 bases). Trimming left V 3 bases short and J 6 bases short, with 19 bases between. Germline lookup yields CDR1 SGHRS and CDR2 YFSETQ. CDR3 length: 16 residues. This chain's CDR3 is CASSSPRGKQLNEQFF. DNA of the CDR3: TGCGCCAGCAGCTCCCCCAGGGGCAAACAACTCAATGAGCAGTTCTTC.

CDR3 in amino acids: CASSVGEGTFNQPQHF. The CDR3 nucleotides are TGTGCCAGCAGCGTAGGGGAAGGAACTTTCAATCAGCCCCAGCATTTT. The chain links TRBV9 to TRBJ1-5, with D unclear. V was clipped by 0 bases and J by 3 bases, with 13 bases between them. CDR3 length equals 16 residues. Germline V lookup: CDR1 SGDLS, CDR2 YYNGEE.

The chain uses TRBV11-2 and TRBJ1-2, with D uncertain. The CDR3 runs 16 residues. V lost 0 bases and J lost 5, with 16 bases in between. The germline gives CDR1 SGHAT, CDR2 FQNNGV. CDR3 sequence reads: CASSLDPLARGYGYTF. CDR3 in DNA: TGTGCCAGCAGCTTAGATCCTCTGGCCCGAGGGTATGGCTACACCTTC.

Written as DNA, the CDR3 is TGTGCCAGCAGCTTCTCCCGTAGCCCCGATACGCAGTATTTT. Translation gives CASSFSRSPDTQYF. J is TRBJ2-3 and V is TRBV7-2, with no clear D. CDR1 and CDR2 from the germline V gene are SGHTA and FQGNSA. The V and J ends lost 3 bases and 6 bases respectively, with 13 bases between them. This CDR3 is built from 14 residues.

The chain recombines TRBV28 with TRBJ2-7; D not certain. The CDR3 has 16 residues. Per germline, CDR1 MDHEN and CDR2 SYDVKM. V lost 4 bases and J lost 5, with 21 bases in between. CDR3 DNA: TGTGCCAGCAGTTCCCCTAACCCCCGGCCCCCGGACGAGCAGTACTTC. This translates into CASSSPNPRPPDEQYF.

The rearrangement joins TRBV30 to TRBJ1-1, with D maybe TRBD1 (5 bases). V lost 3 bases and J 4 bases, leaving 12 bases between the germline ends. CDR3 length equals 13 residues. CDR1 and CDR2 from the germline V gene are GTSNPN and SVGIG (reference sequence). The CDR3 sequence is CAWRVGGSTEAFF. The CDR3 DNA is TGTGCCTGGAGGGTTGGGGGGTCCACTGAAGCTTTCTTT.

The gene calls are TRBV6-6 and TRBJ1-2; D gene unclear. Germline V lookup: CDR1 MNHNY, CDR2 SVGAGI (reference sequence). The ends were cut back, 6 bases at V and 3 bases at J, with 11 bases in the middle. This CDR3 spans 13 amino acids. The CDR3 loop is CASRGPGYYGYTF. CDR3 nucleotides: TGTGCCAGCAGAGGTCCGGGGTACTATGGCTACACCTTC.

The chain uses TRBV9 and TRBJ2-2, with TRBD1 matching over 10 bases. Germline V gene data show CDR1 as SGDLS and CDR2 as YYNGEE. V lost 4 bases, J lost 4 bases, and 4 bases stayed unmatched. The CDR3 is made up of 15 amino acids. CDR3 protein: CASSTRDRGTGELFF. The CDR3 region has the DNA TGTGCCAGCAGCACCCGGGACAGGGGCACCGGGGAGCTGTTTTTT.

This clone was seen only once. The chain couples TRBV19 to TRBJ2-2; D not certain. Germline lookup yields CDR1 LNHDA and CDR2 SQIVND (reference sequence). The V end was cut by 5 bases, the J end by 5 bases, with 9 bases between. The CDR3 has 13 amino acids. The CDR3 here is CASSLQRTGELFF. For the CDR3, the DNA is TGTGCCAGTAGTCTACAGCGAACCGGGGAGCTGTTTTTT.

The gene calls are TRBV12-2 and TRBJ2-2; the table's D call, TRBD1, has no DNA check behind it. TRBV12-2 is deemed a pseudogene. This CDR3 region has 16 residues. The CDR3 sequence is CASRLWQGIRPGELFF. Written as DNA, the CDR3 is TGTGCAAGTCGCTTATGGCAGGGTATTCGGCCCGGGGAGCTGTTTTTT.

The V call is TRBV6-5, the J call TRBJ2-7, with 7 bases identical to TRBD1. The junction had 9 bases not matched to a gene; V was cut back by 4 bases and J by 6 bases. Germline loops: CDR1 MNHEY, CDR2 SVGAGI. The CDR3 is 14 amino acids. The CDR3 reads CASSSTGARGEQYF. As DNA, the CDR3 is TGTGCCAGCAGTTCCACAGGGGCCCGAGGCGAGCAGTACTTC.

This clone was observed once. The chain links TRBV5-1 to TRBJ2-1; 7 nucleotides match TRBD2. The V segment lost 5 bases and the J segment 8 bases; nucleotides outside the gene matches: 10. The germline CDR1 and CDR2 sequences are SGHRS and YFSETQ. The CDR3 runs 14 residues. CDR3 DNA sequence: TGCGCCAGCAGTAGTCGGGGAGGGGTCGATGAGCAGTTCTTC. Protein product: CASSSRGGVDEQFF. The full variable domain, completed using reference TRBV5-1 and TRBJ2-1, is KAGVTQTPRYLIKTRGQQVTLSCSPISGHRSVSWYQQTPGQGLQFLFEYFSETQRNKGNFPGRFSGRQFSNSRSEMNVSTLELGDSALYLCASSSRGGVDEQFFGPGTRLTVL.

CDR3 DNA sequence: TGTGCCAGCAGCTCCGGGACTCCAAGGCTAGATACGCAGTATTTT. Translated: CASSSGTPRLDTQYF. The V call is TRBV11-2, the J call TRBJ2-3; possibly TRBD2 for D (6 bases). V lost 4 bases, J lost 5 bases, and 16 bases lay in between. The CDR3 runs 15 residues. CDR1 and CDR2 (germline): SGHAT, FQNNGV.

This chain links TRBV6-5 with TRBJ1-4; D not resolved. The germline CDR1 and CDR2 sequences are MNHEY and SVGAGI. Trimming removed 2 bases at V and 0 bases at J, with 7 bases between. The CDR3 length is 15 residues. The CDR3 loop is CASSYEGATNEKLFF. The DNA of the CDR3 is TGTGCCAGCAGTTACGAGGGTGCAACTAATGAAAAACTGTTTTTT.

This clone was observed a single time. The chain links TRBV6-1 to TRBJ1-2; 8 nucleotides align to TRBD1. The CDR3 is 15 amino acids. The germline gives CDR1 MNHNS, CDR2 SASEGT. The V gene end was trimmed by 2 bases and the J gene end by 2 bases; junction bases not matched to a gene: 4. The CDR3 nucleotides are TGTGCCAGCAGTGAACCGGGACAGGACAACTATGGCTACACCTTC. Protein product: CASSEPGQDNYGYTF.

The chain is built from TRBV5-4 and TRBJ1-3; D is uncertain. Trimming pared 5 bases from V and 2 bases from J, leaving 8 bases between. The CDR3 has 13 residues. From germline, CDR1 is SGHNT and CDR2 YYREEE (reference sequence). CDR3 sequence: CASSFRPGNTIYF. The CDR3 coding sequence is TGTGCCAGCAGTTTTCGCCCTGGAAACACCATATATTTT.

The gene calls are TRBV28 and TRBJ1-1, with 7 nucleotides matching TRBD1. This CDR3 region has 14 residues. Per germline, CDR1 MDHEN and CDR2 SYDVKM. V lost 1 base and J lost 6; bases outside the gene matches: 5. In nucleotides, the CDR3 is TGTGCCAGCAGTTTATTACAGGGGTACGCTGAAGCTTTCTTT. Amino acid sequence: CASSLLQGYAEAFF.

DNA of the CDR3: TGTGCCACCAGCAGAGATCTGGCAGGGGGAGATGAAAAACTGTTTTTT. Its protein product is CATSRDLAGGDEKLFF. This rearrangement joins TRBV15 to TRBJ1-4; TRBD1 agrees at 7 bases. Germline assignment: CDR1 LNHNV and CDR2 YYDKDF (reference sequence). The ends lost 0 bases at V and 6 bases at J; junction bases unmatched: 7. The CDR3 loop spans 16 amino acids. Full variable domain (outside the CDR3, taken from reference TRBV15 and TRBJ1-4): DAMVIQNPRYQVTQFGKPVTLSCSQTLNHNVMYWYQQKSSQAPKLLFHYYDKDFNNEADTPDNFQSRRPNTSFCFLDIRSPGLGDTAMYLCATSRDLAGGDEKLFFGSGTQLSVL.